The text below deals with one T cell receptor (beta chain). The clone's antigen remains unknown. The record has no base qualities; no much larger clone is one base away. This record belongs to a study of graft-versus-host responses after intestinal transplantation (dated by TCRdb to about 2021). For the wider study: The transplants that recipients received were multivisceral, liver-intestinal, or isolated intestinal. Donor T cell macrochimerism was defined as a peak of at least 4% donor T cells among recipient peripheral blood mononuclear cells. After intestinal transplantation, graft-versus-host and host-versus-graft alloreactive T cell clones were followed in the graft, circulation and bone marrow using bulk TCR-beta CDR3 sequencing. The cohort enrolled some 23 intestinal transplant recipients, one of whom was a retransplant, and a few patients without pretransplant specimens were excluded. Anti-thymocyte globulin induction was given to all recipients, followed by maintenance tacrolimus and steroids for approximately 3 years. Rather than going through the commercial service, samples from a few later patients were sequenced in-house on an Illumina MiSeq and processed with MiXCR. Alloreactive clones were identified by sequencing pre-transplant mixed lymphocyte reaction products and comparing these products with unstimulated pre-transplant donor and recipient T cells. What the authors observed across the whole study: In the allografts of patients with donor T cell macrochimerism, GvH to HvG T cell clonal ratios were high. Peak levels of circulating GvH clones were associated with declines in HvG clones early after transplant. GvH clones turned up in recipient bone marrow, with some appearing earlier in ileal mucosa or blood, a pattern consistent with an intestinal mucosal origin. The relatively low number and heterogeneity of intestinal transplant patients limited the conclusions.

CDR3 length: 19 amino acids, cysteine to phenylalanine. Only CDR3 DNA remains: 57 bases, in frame from the first base. CDR1 and CDR2, looked up from the germline V gene, are LGHNT and FRNRAP. The V end loses 2 bases and the J end loses 5 bases, and a stretch of 25 bases separates them. The protocol used for the library was the immunoSEQ multiplex PCR assay. For most patients, genomic DNA was isolated with the Qiagen DNeasy Blood and Tissue Kit and shipped frozen to Adaptive Biotechnologies for TCR sequencing. For most patients, genomic DNA was subjected to high-throughput TCR-beta CDR3 sequencing by Adaptive Biotechnologies. The authors' analysis ran thus. TCR sequencing data for around 19 patients were retrieved from Adaptive's ImmunoSEQ software; a few other patients were processed with MiXCR and VDJtools. To correct CD4 versus CD8 sorting errors, sequences present in both subsets at a frequency ratio below 5:1 were removed. CDR3 nucleotide sequences shared between donor and recipient were removed because the origin of such sequences could not be assigned. To be classed as alloreactive, a clone needed at least 2-fold expansion over unstimulated cells and a minimum CFSE-low frequency of 0.002% (template counts) or 0.001% (read counts). Mappable clones were those detected in sequenced pre-transplant spleen, lymph node, or MLR CFSE-low populations of the donor or recipient. Cumulative frequency of alloreactive clones was calculated as a percentage of all sequences weighted by copy number. The clones in this table, taken by TCRdb from immuneACCESS, are in-frame only. Not every clone is retained; where verified, under half of the shortfall comes from an unresolved V gene, and the cause of the rest is unknown. V, J and clone size are those of that table, while D and trimming were read from the DNA. This sample is represented by 80,000 to 100,000 clones; 85% to 95% of them were singletons. The leading ten clones occupy about 0.062% of the sample.

Taken with the paper, the label for time point translates to: cells obtained before transplantation from donor or recipient. CD3+CD4+ and CD3+CD8+ populations were FACS-sorted from unstimulated pre-transplant donor and recipient cells taken from spleen or lymph nodes. The receptor was derived from a human donor who was the organ donor for an intestinal transplant. The specimen was unstimulated CD8+ T cells sorted from spleen or lymph node cells, collected before transplant. The rearrangement combines TRBV12-5 with TRBJ1-5, with TRBD1 perhaps the D gene, on 6 matching bases. The CDR3 region: CASGLTFFRTEEGDQPQHF. Here is the DNA: TGTGCTAGTGGTTTGACATTTTTTAGGACAGAGGAAGGTGATCAGCCCCAGCATTTT.